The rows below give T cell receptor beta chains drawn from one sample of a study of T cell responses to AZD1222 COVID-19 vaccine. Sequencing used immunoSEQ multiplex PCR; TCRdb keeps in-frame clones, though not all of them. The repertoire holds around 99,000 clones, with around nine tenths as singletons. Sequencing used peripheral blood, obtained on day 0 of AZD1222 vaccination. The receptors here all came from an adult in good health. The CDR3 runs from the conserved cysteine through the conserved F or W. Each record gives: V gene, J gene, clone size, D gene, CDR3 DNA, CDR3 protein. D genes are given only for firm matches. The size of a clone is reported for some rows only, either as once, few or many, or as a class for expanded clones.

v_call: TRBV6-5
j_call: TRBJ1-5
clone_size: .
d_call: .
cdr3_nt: TGTGCCACCCGGGCGGGGGATCAGCCCCAGCATTTT
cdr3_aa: CATRAGDQPQHF

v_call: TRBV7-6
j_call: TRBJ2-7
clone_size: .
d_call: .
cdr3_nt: TGTGCCAGCAGCTTAGCGTCGTATAAGGAAAGCAACGAGCAGTACTTC
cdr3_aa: CASSLASYKESNEQYF

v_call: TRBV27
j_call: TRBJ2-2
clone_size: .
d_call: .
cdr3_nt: TGTGCCAGCAGTTTCCCCGGTGGGGAGCTGTTTTTT
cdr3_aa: CASSFPGGELFF

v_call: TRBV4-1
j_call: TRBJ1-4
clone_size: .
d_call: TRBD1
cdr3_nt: TGCGCCAGCAGCCAACCCAGGGGGAGTAGTGAAAAACTGTTTTTT
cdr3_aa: CASSQPRGSSEKLFF

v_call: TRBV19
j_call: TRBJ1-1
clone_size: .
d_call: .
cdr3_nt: TGTGCCAGTAGTGTGAGGGTGAACACTGAAGCTTTCTTT
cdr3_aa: CASSVRVNTEAFF

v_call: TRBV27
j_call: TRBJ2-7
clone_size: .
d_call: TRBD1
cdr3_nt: TGTGCCAGCAGTCGGGACAGGGGCTACGAGCAGTACTTC
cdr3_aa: CASSRDRGYEQYF

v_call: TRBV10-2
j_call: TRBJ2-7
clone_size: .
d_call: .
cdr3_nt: TGCGCCAGCGGGCAGGCGGATAGGAACGAGCAGTACTTC
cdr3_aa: CASGQADRNEQYF

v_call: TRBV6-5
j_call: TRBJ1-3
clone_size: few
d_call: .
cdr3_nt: TGTGCCAGCAGTTACTCGCGAAACACCATATATTTT
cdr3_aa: CASSYSRNTIYF

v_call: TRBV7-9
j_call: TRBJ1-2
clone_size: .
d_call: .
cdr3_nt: TGTGCCAGCAGCCAGGGTTCTGGGGGAGGCTATGGCTACACCTTC
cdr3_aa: CASSQGSGGGYGYTF

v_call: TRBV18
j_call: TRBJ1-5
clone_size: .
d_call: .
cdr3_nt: TGTGCCAGCTCCCCGTCGGGAGGACTTAATCAGCCCCAGCATTTT
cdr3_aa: CASSPSGGLNQPQHF

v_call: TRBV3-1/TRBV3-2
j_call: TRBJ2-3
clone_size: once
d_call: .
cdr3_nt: TGTGCCAGCAGCCACGGGGCGGGCACAGATACGCAGTATTTT
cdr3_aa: CASSHGAGTDTQYF

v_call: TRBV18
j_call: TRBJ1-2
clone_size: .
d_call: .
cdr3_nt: TGTGCCAGCTCACCAGCCTTCTCAGGAGAAGGGGGCTACACCTTC
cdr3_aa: CASSPAFSGEGGYTF

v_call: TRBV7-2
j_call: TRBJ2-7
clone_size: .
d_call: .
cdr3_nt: TGTGCCAGCAGCTTTAGTCCCATGACTAGTCCATTGTACGAGCAGTACTTC
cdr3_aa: CASSFSPMTSPLYEQYF

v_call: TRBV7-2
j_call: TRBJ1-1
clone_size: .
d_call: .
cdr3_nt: TGTGCCAGCAGCCCGGACAGCTACACTGAAGCTTTCTTT
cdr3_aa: CASSPDSYTEAFF

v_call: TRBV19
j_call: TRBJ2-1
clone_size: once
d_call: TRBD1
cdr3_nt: TGTGCCAGTAGCCCACGGGACAGGGTGAACAATGAGCAGTTCTTC
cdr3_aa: CASSPRDRVNNEQFF

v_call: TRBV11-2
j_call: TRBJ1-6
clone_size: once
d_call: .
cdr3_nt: TGTGCCAGCAGCTCTACACTGAGCTCCTATAATTCACCCCTCCACTTT
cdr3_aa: CASSSTLSSYNSPLHF

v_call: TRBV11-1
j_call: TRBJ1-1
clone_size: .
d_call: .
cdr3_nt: TGTGCCAGCAGCTCTTGGGTAGGAACTGAAGCTTTCTTT
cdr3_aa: CASSSWVGTEAFF

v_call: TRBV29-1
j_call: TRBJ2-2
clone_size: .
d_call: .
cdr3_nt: TGCAGCGTTCGGAACACCGGGGAGCTGTTTTTT
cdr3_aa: CSVRNTGELFF

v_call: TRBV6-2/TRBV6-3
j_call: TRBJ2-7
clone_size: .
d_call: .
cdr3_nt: TGTGCCAGCACCCCCTTGGGGTCCGGAACCTACGAGCAGTACTTC
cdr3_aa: CASTPLGSGTYEQYF

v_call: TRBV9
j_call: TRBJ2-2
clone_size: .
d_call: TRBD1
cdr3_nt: TGTGCCAGCAGCCCCCAAACAGGGACAGCCACCGGGGAGCTGTTTTTT
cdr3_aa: CASSPQTGTATGELFF

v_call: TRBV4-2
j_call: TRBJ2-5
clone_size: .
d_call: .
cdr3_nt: TGTGCCAGCAGCCAAGGGAACTTCCAAGAGACCCAGTACTTC
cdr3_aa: CASSQGNFQETQYF

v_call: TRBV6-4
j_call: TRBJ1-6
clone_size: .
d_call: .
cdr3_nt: TGTGCCAGCAGTAAAGAAAATACTGCACCCCTCCACTTT
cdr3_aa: CASSKENTAPLHF

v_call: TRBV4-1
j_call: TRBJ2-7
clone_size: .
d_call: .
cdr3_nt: TGCGCCAGCAGCCAAGATCATCGCGGATCCTACGAGCAGTACTTC
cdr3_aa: CASSQDHRGSYEQYF

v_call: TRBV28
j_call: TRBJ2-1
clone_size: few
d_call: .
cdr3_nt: TGTGCCAGCAGTTTGGTTGCGGAACCCAGCAATGAGCAGTTCTTC
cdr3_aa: CASSLVAEPSNEQFF

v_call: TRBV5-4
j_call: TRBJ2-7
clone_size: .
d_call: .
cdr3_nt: TGTGCCAGCAGCTTAGGGACAGAGCAGTACTTC
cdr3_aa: CASSLGTEQYF

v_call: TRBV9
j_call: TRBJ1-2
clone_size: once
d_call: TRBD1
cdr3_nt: TGTGCCAGCAGCGTAGAAGGGACAGCCTATGGCTACACCTTC
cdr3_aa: CASSVEGTAYGYTF

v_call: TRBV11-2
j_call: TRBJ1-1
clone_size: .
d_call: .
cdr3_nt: TGTGCCAGCAGCTTAAATGAGGGGGAAGCTTTCTTT
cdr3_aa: CASSLNEGEAFF

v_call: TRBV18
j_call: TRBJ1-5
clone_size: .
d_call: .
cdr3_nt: TGTGCCAGCTCACCATTCCCAGGACAGTATAGCAATCAGCCCCAGCATTTT
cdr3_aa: CASSPFPGQYSNQPQHF

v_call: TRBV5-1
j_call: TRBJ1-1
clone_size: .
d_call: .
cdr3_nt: TGCGCCAGCAGCGCGCAGGGGCTAGGCGACACTGAAGCTTTCTTT
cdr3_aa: CASSAQGLGDTEAFF

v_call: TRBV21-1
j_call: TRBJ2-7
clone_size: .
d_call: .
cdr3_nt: TGTGCCAGCAGCATAGGGGCCAATCACTACGAGCAGTACTTC
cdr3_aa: CASSIGANHYEQYF

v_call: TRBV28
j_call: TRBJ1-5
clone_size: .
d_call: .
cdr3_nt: TGTGCCAGCAGTTCCCCAGGTGGGGGCAAGAATCAGCCCCAGCATTTT
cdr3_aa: CASSSPGGGKNQPQHF

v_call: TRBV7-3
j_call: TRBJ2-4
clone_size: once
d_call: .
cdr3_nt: TGTGCCAGCAGCTTAACAGGGCGAGGCATTCAGTACTTC
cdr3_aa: CASSLTGRGIQYF

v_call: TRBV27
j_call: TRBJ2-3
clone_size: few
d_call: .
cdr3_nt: TGTGCCAGCAGTACGGGGGACAGAGACGTTAGCACAGATACGCAGTATTTT
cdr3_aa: CASSTGDRDVSTDTQYF

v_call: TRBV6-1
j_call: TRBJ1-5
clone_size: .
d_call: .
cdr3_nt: TGTGCCAGCAGTGAGAGTAGCAATCAGCCCCAGCATTTT
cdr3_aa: CASSESSNQPQHF

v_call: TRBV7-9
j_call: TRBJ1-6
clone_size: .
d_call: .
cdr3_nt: TGTGCCAGCAGCTTTGGAGGGGGAAATTCTTCACCCCTCCACTTT
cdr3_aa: CASSFGGGNSSPLHF

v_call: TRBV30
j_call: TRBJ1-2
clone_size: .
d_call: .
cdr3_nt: TGTGCCTGGAGTGCTGTAGGGGCAAACTATGGCTACACCTTC
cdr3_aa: CAWSAVGANYGYTF

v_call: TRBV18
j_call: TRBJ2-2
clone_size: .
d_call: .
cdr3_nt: TGTGCCAGCTCACCACCATCAGGGTTGCCCGGGGAGCTGTTTTTT
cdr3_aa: CASSPPSGLPGELFF

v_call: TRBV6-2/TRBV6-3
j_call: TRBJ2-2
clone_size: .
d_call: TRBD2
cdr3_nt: TGTGCCAGCAGTTATGAGACAGGACTAGCGGGAGTCACCGGGGAGCTGTTTTTT
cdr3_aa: CASSYETGLAGVTGELFF

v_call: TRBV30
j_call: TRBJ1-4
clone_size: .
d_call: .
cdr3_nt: TGTGCCTGGTTCAGGGGAGTTAATGAAAAACTGTTTTTT
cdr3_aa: CAWFRGVNEKLFF

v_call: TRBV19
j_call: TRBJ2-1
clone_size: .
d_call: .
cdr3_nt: TGTGCCAGCGGGGGCTTTGAGCAGTTCTTC
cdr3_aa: CASGGFEQFF

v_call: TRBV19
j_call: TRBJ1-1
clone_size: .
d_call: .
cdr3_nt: TGTGCCAGTAGTCCCGAGGCCATTCCGAACACTGAAGCTTTCTTT
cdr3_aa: CASSPEAIPNTEAFF

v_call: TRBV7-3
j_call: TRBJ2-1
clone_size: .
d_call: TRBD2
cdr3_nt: TGTGCCAGCAGCCCACGTACTAGCGGGACGAGTGAGCAGTTCTTC
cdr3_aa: CASSPRTSGTSEQFF

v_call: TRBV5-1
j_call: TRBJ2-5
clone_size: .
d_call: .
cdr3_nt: TGCGCCAGCAGCTTCCTTACGAATACAGGGCGGGAGACCCAGTACTTC
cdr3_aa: CASSFLTNTGRETQYF

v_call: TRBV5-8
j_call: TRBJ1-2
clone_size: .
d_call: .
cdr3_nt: TGTGCCAGCGGGGAGGGCTATGGCTACACCTTC
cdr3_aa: CASGEGYGYTF

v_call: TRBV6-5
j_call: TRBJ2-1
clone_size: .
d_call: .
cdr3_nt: TGTGCCAGCGCTCAGGAGAAGTACAATGAGCAGTTCTTC
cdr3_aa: CASAQEKYNEQFF